This T cell receptor beta chain emerged from a study of blood T cell repertoires in COVID-19. Study details: In each case, the material was cDNA or gDNA derived from T cells, B-cell-depleted T cells, or PBMCs.

V lost 1 base and J 5 bases, leaving 9 bases between the germline ends. The CDR3 runs to 14 residues. Germline V lookup: CDR1 MNHNS, CDR2 SASEGT. This clone was seen a single time. Original processing methods: For nucleated cells, counts were estimated from reference gene primer amplification. Method: immunoSEQ multiplex PCR; TCRdb's copy keeps in-frame clones and lacks some. The V and J calls and the clone size are those of that table, but D and trimming were determined from the DNA. Among about 120,000 clones listed, approximately 91% were seen once. The sequenced sample consisted of peripheral blood. This TCR was recovered from a woman aged 80 or older with acute or convalescent COVID-19. The J gene is TRBJ1-3, the V gene TRBV6-1; D may be TRBD1 (5 bases). The CDR3 DNA reads TGTGCCAGCAGTGAAGGGACACTTAGAAACACCATATATTTT. Its protein product is CASSEGTLRNTIYF.